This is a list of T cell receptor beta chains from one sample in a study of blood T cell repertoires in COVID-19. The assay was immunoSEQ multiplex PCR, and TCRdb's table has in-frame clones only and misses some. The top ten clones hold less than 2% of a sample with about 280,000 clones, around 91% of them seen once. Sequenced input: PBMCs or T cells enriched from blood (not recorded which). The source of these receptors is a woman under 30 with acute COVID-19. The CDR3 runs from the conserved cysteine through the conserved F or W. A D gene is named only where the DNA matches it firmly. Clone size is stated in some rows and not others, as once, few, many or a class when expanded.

CDR3aa: CASSNRGLNTGELFF
CDR3nt: TGTGCCAGCAGCAACAGGGGTCTAAACACCGGGGAGCTGTTTTTT
j_gene: TRBJ2-2
abundance: once
d_gene: TRBD1
v_gene: TRBV5-8

CDR3aa: CASSLSSGSLGDTQYF
CDR3nt: TGTGCCAGCAGTTTGTCTAGCGGGAGTCTCGGAGATACGCAGTATTTT
j_gene: TRBJ2-3
abundance: .
d_gene: TRBD2
v_gene: TRBV27

CDR3aa: CASNPSGTGANVLTF
CDR3nt: TGTGCCAGCAACCCAAGCGGGACTGGGGCCAACGTCCTGACTTTC
j_gene: TRBJ2-6
abundance: .
d_gene: TRBD2
v_gene: TRBV6-2/TRBV6-3

CDR3aa: CASSLTLGGRSTDTQYF
CDR3nt: TGTGCCAGCAGTCTCACCCTCGGGGGGAGGAGCACAGATACGCAGTATTTT
j_gene: TRBJ2-3
abundance: .
d_gene: TRBD2
v_gene: TRBV27

CDR3aa: CASNIAGGPGTGELFF
CDR3nt: TGTGCCAGCAACATAGCGGGAGGGCCTGGCACCGGGGAGCTGTTTTTT
j_gene: TRBJ2-2
abundance: .
d_gene: TRBD2
v_gene: TRBV9

CDR3aa: CASSPNRAGELFF
CDR3nt: TGTGCCAGCAGCCCAAACAGGGCCGGGGAGCTGTTTTTT
j_gene: TRBJ2-2
abundance: .
d_gene: .
v_gene: TRBV6-5

CDR3aa: CASSLGLAGVQQFF
CDR3nt: TGTGCCAGCAGCTTAGGGCTAGCGGGAGTCCAGCAGTTCTTC
j_gene: TRBJ2-1
abundance: .
d_gene: TRBD2
v_gene: TRBV7-9

CDR3aa: CASSRGTDTQYF
CDR3nt: TGTGCCAGCAGTCGGGGGACAGATACGCAGTATTTT
j_gene: TRBJ2-3
abundance: once
d_gene: .
v_gene: TRBV12-3/TRBV12-4

CDR3aa: CASGRETQYF
CDR3nt: TGTGCCAGCGGGCGTGAGACCCAGTACTTC
j_gene: TRBJ2-5
abundance: .
d_gene: .
v_gene: TRBV27

CDR3aa: CASSPSGGNEQFF
CDR3nt: TGTGCCAGCAGCCCCTCCGGGGGGAATGAGCAGTTCTTC
j_gene: TRBJ2-1
abundance: once
d_gene: TRBD2
v_gene: TRBV6-5

CDR3aa: CASSHRQAANTGELFF
CDR3nt: TGCGCCAGCAGCCACAGACAAGCCGCGAACACCGGGGAGCTGTTTTTT
j_gene: TRBJ2-2
abundance: .
d_gene: .
v_gene: TRBV4-1

CDR3aa: CASSTPGGRSTEAFF
CDR3nt: TGTGCCAGCAGTACTCCCGGGGGGCGAAGCACTGAAGCTTTCTTT
j_gene: TRBJ1-1
abundance: .
d_gene: .
v_gene: TRBV6-5

CDR3aa: CASSLQGGGTQYF
CDR3nt: TGCGCCAGCAGCTTGCAGGGGGGCGGGACCCAGTACTTC
j_gene: TRBJ2-5
abundance: .
d_gene: .
v_gene: TRBV5-1

CDR3aa: CSARGGGTDTQYF
CDR3nt: TGCAGCGCACGGGGGGGAGGGACAGATACGCAGTATTTT
j_gene: TRBJ2-3
abundance: .
d_gene: TRBD2
v_gene: TRBV29-1

CDR3aa: CASSWGSGTHNEQFF
CDR3nt: TGTGCCAGCAGCTGGGGGAGCGGGACCCACAATGAGCAGTTCTTC
j_gene: TRBJ2-1
abundance: .
d_gene: TRBD2
v_gene: TRBV11-2

CDR3aa: CASSPGGQGQPGLAPDTQYF
CDR3nt: TGTGCCAGCTCACCAGGCGGACAGGGTCAACCGGGACTAGCGCCAGATACGCAGTATTTT
j_gene: TRBJ2-3
abundance: once
d_gene: TRBD2
v_gene: TRBV18

CDR3aa: CASSLGWSGGANVLTF
CDR3nt: TGTGCCAGCAGCTTAGGGTGGTCGGGTGGGGCCAACGTCCTGACTTTC
j_gene: TRBJ2-6
abundance: .
d_gene: .
v_gene: TRBV7-2

CDR3aa: CASSDPRDYGAEQYF
CDR3nt: TGCGCCAGCAGTGACCCCCGGGACTACGGGGCCGAGCAGTACTTC
j_gene: TRBJ2-7
abundance: .
d_gene: TRBD2
v_gene: TRBV10-1

CDR3aa: CAWSVLQRDRDDGYTF
CDR3nt: TGTGCCTGGAGTGTACTCCAGCGGGACAGGGACGACGGCTACACCTTC
j_gene: TRBJ1-2
abundance: .
d_gene: TRBD1
v_gene: TRBV30

CDR3aa: CASSSGLADYEQYF
CDR3nt: TGTGCCAGCAGCTCGGGACTAGCGGATTACGAGCAGTACTTC
j_gene: TRBJ2-7
abundance: .
d_gene: TRBD2
v_gene: TRBV7-9

CDR3aa: CASSQGLAFSYEQYF
CDR3nt: TGTGCCAGCTCACAAGGACTAGCGTTCTCCTACGAGCAGTACTTC
j_gene: TRBJ2-7
abundance: .
d_gene: TRBD2
v_gene: TRBV18

CDR3aa: CASSLADDPGQTNYGYTF
CDR3nt: TGTGCCAGCAGCTTGGCTGACGATCCGGGACAGACAAACTATGGCTACACCTTC
j_gene: TRBJ1-2
abundance: .
d_gene: TRBD1
v_gene: TRBV5-4

CDR3aa: CASSHRGHYGYTF
CDR3nt: TGTGCCAGTAGTCACAGGGGCCACTATGGCTACACCTTC
j_gene: TRBJ1-2
abundance: .
d_gene: TRBD1
v_gene: TRBV19

CDR3aa: CASSRSVSGGQGTGANVLTF
CDR3nt: TGTGCCAGCAGTCGATCGGTATCGGGGGGACAGGGGACTGGGGCCAACGTCCTGACTTTC
j_gene: TRBJ2-6
abundance: .
d_gene: TRBD1
v_gene: TRBV6-6

CDR3aa: CASSHENRYTEAFF
CDR3nt: TGTGCCAGCAGCCATGAGAACAGGTACACTGAAGCTTTCTTT
j_gene: TRBJ1-1
abundance: few
d_gene: .
v_gene: TRBV3-1/TRBV3-2

CDR3aa: CASSQKIGTSGMNTGELFF
CDR3nt: TGCGCCAGCAGCCAGAAGATTGGGACTAGCGGGATGAACACCGGGGAGCTGTTTTTT
j_gene: TRBJ2-2
abundance: .
d_gene: TRBD2
v_gene: TRBV4-1

CDR3aa: CASSGLGASSGNTIYF
CDR3nt: TGTGCCAGTAGTGGCCTAGGGGCCTCCTCTGGAAACACCATATATTTT
j_gene: TRBJ1-3
abundance: .
d_gene: .
v_gene: TRBV19

CDR3aa: CASSPRQGTSYGYTF
CDR3nt: TGTGCCAGCAGTCCCAGACAGGGGACCAGCTATGGCTACACCTTC
j_gene: TRBJ1-2
abundance: .
d_gene: TRBD1
v_gene: TRBV27

CDR3aa: CASSLDRPGEKLFF
CDR3nt: TGCGCCAGCAGCCTAGACAGGCCGGGGGAAAAACTGTTTTTT
j_gene: TRBJ1-4
abundance: few
d_gene: .
v_gene: TRBV5-1

CDR3aa: CASRETGANTGELFF
CDR3nt: TGTGCCAGCAGGGAGACAGGGGCGAACACCGGGGAGCTGTTTTTT
j_gene: TRBJ2-2
abundance: once
d_gene: TRBD1
v_gene: TRBV28

CDR3aa: CASGSGTAPLAAF
CDR3nt: TGTGCTAGTGGTTCCGGGACAGCTCCACTCGCGGCCTTC
j_gene: TRBJ2-7
abundance: .
d_gene: TRBD1
v_gene: TRBV12-5

CDR3aa: CASSQAERATDTQYF
CDR3nt: TGTGCCAGCAGCCAAGCTGAGCGGGCCACAGATACGCAGTATTTT
j_gene: TRBJ2-3
abundance: .
d_gene: .
v_gene: TRBV4-2

CDR3aa: CASSQGLEEYF
CDR3nt: TGTGCCAGCAGCCAAGGACTAGAGGAGTATTTT
j_gene: TRBJ2-3
abundance: .
d_gene: TRBD2
v_gene: TRBV11-2

CDR3aa: CASSPIQGAEQYF
CDR3nt: TGTGCCAGCTCACCAATTCAGGGGGCCGAGCAGTACTTC
j_gene: TRBJ2-7
abundance: once
d_gene: TRBD1
v_gene: TRBV18

CDR3aa: CASSLEGGKTQYF
CDR3nt: TGTGCCAGCAGCTTAGAGGGGGGGAAGACCCAGTACTTC
j_gene: TRBJ2-5
abundance: .
d_gene: .
v_gene: TRBV7-2